The rows below give T cell receptor beta chains drawn from one sample of a study of shared clonotypes between healthy human individuals. Profiling relied on immunoSEQ multiplex PCR, and the TCRdb table lists in-frame clones only, not all of them. In the table there are 2 million to 2.5 million clones, more than 80% of which are singletons. Material: naive CD4+ T cells from PBMCs. The receptors were sampled from a young man in good health. Some clones in this sample may be carry-over from other donors' samples. The CDR3 runs from the conserved cysteine through the conserved F or W.

V gene,J gene,CDR3 protein
TRBV14,TRBJ2-1,CASSQARASGYNEQFF
TRBV4-1,TRBJ2-2,CASSQFLQGAGGELFF
TRBV6-1,TRBJ1-5,CASSEGTGEQPQHF
TRBV18,TRBJ2-1,CASSPGREVEFF
TRBV7-3,TRBJ2-2,CASSLTLGGAGELFF
TRBV4-2,TRBJ2-7,CASSPGASVFGEQYF
TRBV28,TRBJ2-7,CASSFLGSSYEQYF
TRBV29-1,TRBJ1-4,CSVLRTGGDEKLFF
TRBV7-9,TRBJ1-1,CASSQQVMNTEAFF
TRBV6-1,TRBJ1-2,CASSEPREFHGYTF
TRBV5-1,TRBJ2-1,CASSLVVGANHNEQFF
TRBV18,TRBJ2-1,CASSGDPTYNEQFF
TRBV5-1,TRBJ2-7,CASSLVAGDQYEQYF
TRBV15,TRBJ2-2,CATSMRLAGRTGELFF
TRBV11-1,TRBJ1-3,CASSWEASGNTIYF
TRBV19,TRBJ2-7,CASGGQGQYEQYF
TRBV7-2,TRBJ1-2,CASSQTEVYGYTF
TRBV7-2,TRBJ1-5,CASSQDNSNQPQHF
TRBV27,TRBJ1-1,CASSFRDSNTEAFF
TRBV11-2,TRBJ2-1,CASSPKGQVHNEQFF
TRBV30,TRBJ2-3,CAWRGGGRNTDTQYF
TRBV28,TRBJ2-5,CASSFRDRQETQYF
TRBV27,TRBJ1-4,CASSPHRRVTNEKLFF
TRBV5-6,TRBJ1-5,CASSRQISNQPQHF
TRBV7-6,TRBJ2-1,CASKQGLNNEQFF
TRBV27,TRBJ2-7,CASSLALAGVYEQYF
TRBV18,TRBJ1-1,CASSWTDEAFF
TRBV6-5,TRBJ1-2,CASSYGAGRYGYTF
TRBV18,TRBJ2-3,CASSPPAGAPTDTQYF
TRBV6-1,TRBJ1-3,CASYGTGVSGNTIYF
TRBV28,TRBJ2-7,CASSSGLSEQYF
TRBV9,TRBJ1-2,CASSPRDKNYGYTF
TRBV5-1,TRBJ2-1,CASSLYQPNEQFF
TRBV28,TRBJ2-3,CASSSVGDTQYF
TRBV30,TRBJ1-6,CAWRLLGRTDNSPLHF
TRBV19,TRBJ2-5,CASTLDRKETQYF
TRBV5-1,TRBJ1-1,CASSLDSRNTEAFF
TRBV18,TRBJ1-2,CASSDTTGGGDYGYTF
TRBV15,TRBJ2-7,CATSRYGRPHEQYF
TRBV25-1,TRBJ2-5,CASSRVQETQYF
TRBV27,TRBJ2-7,CASSRRTAQGQQYF
TRBV7-7,TRBJ1-1,CASSPDRDTEAFF
TRBV28,TRBJ1-1,CASSLVRTYPGAFF
TRBV5-4,TRBJ2-1,CASRTTGGEQFF
TRBV7-9,TRBJ2-5,CASSQRTTGETQYF
TRBV18,TRBJ2-2,CASSPRTGGPTGELFF
TRBV7-2,TRBJ2-1,CASSTRRAGGGDNEQFF
TRBV25-1,TRBJ1-5,CATLPGGDGNQPQHF
TRBV9,TRBJ2-5,CASSVGTSGETQYF
TRBV7-2,TRBJ2-1,CASSLTQSSYNEQFF